A single sample is the source of the 27 T cell receptor beta chains below, sequenced in a study of persistence of HIV-infected CD4 T cells (TCRdb year 2020). This specimen's treatment or condition label, per the study, means: suppressive antiretroviral therapy. A pool of overlapping HIV-1 Gag 15-mer peptides was used at 0.9 to 1 ug per peptide per mL for cell stimulation. Responding CD4+ T cells were sorted on the basis of upregulation of both CD40 ligand and CD69. TCRbeta repertoires were sequenced from genomic DNA with the immunoSEQ hsTCRB assay version 4 in survey mode. The source is immuneACCESS, and TCRdb retained only in-frame sequences with V and J called. Part of the clones is not carried over; for the studies checked, unresolved V genes explain less than half of this, and the remainder is unexplained. Present in this sample are around 9,200 clones, roughly 84% of which were seen just once. The ten largest clones take up 2% of the sample.

For these receptors, no antigen is known. Material: CD4+ T cells sorted from PBMCs after roughly 20-hour stimulation, obtained from a patient who received antiretroviral therapy. Per the publication, the cell subset or site label means: CD40L+CD69+ CD4 T cells responding to HIV-1 Gag peptides. The receptors shown here come from an adult woman with HIV who was CMV-seropositive.

This chain links TRBV7-9 with TRBJ1-2; D remains unclear. CDR1 SEHNR and CDR2 FQNEAQ come from the germline V gene (reference sequence). Trimming removed 4 bases at V and 2 bases at J, with 14 bases between. The CDR3 totals 15 residues. The CDR3 protein is CASSSLRLGNYGYTF. CDR3 coding DNA: TGTGCCAGCAGCTCCCTAAGGTTGGGCAACTATGGCTACACCTTC.

This clone was counted once. V gene TRBV7-9 combines with J gene TRBJ2-3; D remains ambiguous. CDR1 is SEHNR and CDR2 is FQNEAQ in the germline V gene (reference sequence). The CDR3 covers 11 residues. Trimming took 3 bases from V and 4 from J, leaving 2 bases between them. CDR3 nucleotides: TGTGCCAGCAGCTTTGCAGATACGCAGTATTTT. Its protein is CASSFADTQYF.

This clone was counted only a few times. The chain uses TRBV6-1 and TRBJ1-2, with D unresolved. CDR1 is MNHNS and CDR2 is SASEGT in the germline V gene. Trimming pared 3 bases from V and 2 bases from J, leaving 10 bases between. The CDR3 totals 14 residues. The CDR3 loop is CASSDEGTNYGYTF. DNA for the CDR3: TGTGCCAGCAGTGACGAGGGAACCAACTATGGCTACACCTTC.

The chain uses TRBV11-3 and TRBJ1-1, with D perhaps matching TRBD1 (5 bases). Trimming cost V 5 bases and J 5 bases, with 18 bases left between them. The CDR3 sequence is 15 residues long. Germline CDR1 SGHNT, CDR2 YENEEA. The CDR3 is CASSTRQSRGTEAFF. CDR3 in DNA: TGTGCCAGCAGCACCCGACAGTCCCGAGGGACTGAAGCTTTCTTT.

The chain recombines TRBV4-3 with TRBJ2-6; D call uncertain. Germline CDR1 LGHNA, CDR2 YSLEER. With 0 bases removed from V and 0 bases from J, the gap between germline ends came to 12 bases. The CDR3 sequence is 18 residues long. The CDR3 region is CASSQDRPSYSGANVLTF. CDR3 DNA sequence: TGCGCCAGCAGCCAAGATAGGCCCAGCTACTCTGGGGCCAACGTCCTGACTTTC.

About this clone: This sample includes further DNA sequences coding for the same CDR3. The rearrangement links TRBV7-8 to TRBJ2-7; TRBD2 matches at 9 bases. The CDR3 length is 14 residues. Germline V CDR1 and CDR2: SGHVS, FQNEAQ. V was clipped by 1 base and J by 3 bases; unmatched bases: 1. The DNA for the CDR3 is TGTGCCAGCAGCTTAGAACTAGCGGGCTACGAGCAGTACTTC. Translating gives CASSLELAGYEQYF. Variable domain in full (rest from reference TRBV7-8 and TRBJ2-7): GAGVSQSPRYKVAKRGQDVALRCDPISGHVSLFWYQQALGQGPEFLTYFQNEAQLDKSGLPSDRFFAERPEGSVSTLKIQRTQQEDSAVYLCASSLELAGYEQYFGPGTRLTVT.

This chain links TRBV7-2 with TRBJ1-2; 12 bases line up with TRBD1. The J segment lost 3 bases and the V segment lost 7 bases, leaving 15 bases of the junction unmatched. The CDR3 loop spans 18 amino acids. CDR1 is SGHTA and CDR2 is FQGNSA in the germline V gene. In nucleotides, the CDR3 is TGTGCCAGCACCTCGCTGGGGACCGGGACAGGGGGCTACTATGGCTACACCTTC. Translation: CASTSLGTGTGGYYGYTF.

The chain combines TRBV30 with TRBJ1-1; weak D call: TRBD1 (5 bases). Trimming cost V 7 bases and J 1 base, with 13 bases left between them. CDR3 length: 13 amino acids. Germline CDR1 GTSNPN, CDR2 SVGIG (reference sequence). The CDR3 coding sequence is TGTGCCTCGAGGTCGGGGCAGAACACTGAAGCTTTCTTT. Its translation: CASRSGQNTEAFF.

The V call is TRBV3-1 (or the pseudogene TRBV3-2), the J call TRBJ2-1; TRBD1 is a possible D gene (6 bases). The CDR3 is 14 residues long. The V gene's germline CDR1 is LGHDT and CDR2 YNNKEL (reference sequence). V lost 4 bases and J 9 bases, leaving 16 bases between the germline ends. Here the CDR3 reads CASSPSGEYGEQFF. As DNA, the CDR3 is TGTGCCAGCAGCCCTTCAGGGGAGTACGGTGAGCAGTTCTTC.

This clone was counted a single time. This chain joins TRBV6-5 and TRBJ1-1; TRBD1 might be the D (5 bases). Trimming shortened V by 7 bases and J by 4 bases, and 16 bases separated the two germline ends. Germline CDR1 is MNHEY and CDR2 is SVGAGI. The CDR3 extends over 14 amino acids. This CDR3 reads CASTYGRVSTEAFF. The CDR3 DNA reads TGTGCCAGCACATACGGCAGGGTAAGCACTGAAGCTTTCTTT.

The J gene is TRBJ1-5, the V gene TRBV10-3; TRBD1 might be the D (5 bases). This CDR3 has 16 amino acids. The V and J ends lost 4 bases and 0 bases respectively, with 13 bases between them. Germline loops: CDR1 ENHRY, CDR2 SYGVKD. The CDR3 DNA sequence: TGTGCCATCAGTGGGGGGGGACGGACTAGCAATCAGCCCCAGCATTTT. Translated, it gives CAISGGGRTSNQPQHF.

The gene calls are TRBV7-3 and TRBJ1-1; 8 positions match TRBD1. This CDR3 is built from 16 residues. J lost 1 base, V lost 4 bases, and 8 bases had no gene match. CDR1 is SGHTA, CDR2 FQGTGA, per germline. The CDR3 spells CASSSYSGTGNTEAFF. The CDR3 DNA is TGTGCCAGCAGCTCCTACTCCGGGACAGGGAACACTGAAGCTTTCTTT.

On this clone itself: The CDR3 does not close with the conserved phenylalanine or tryptophan, likely indicating a read error. The DNA is left out, because the CDR3 cannot be placed on it with certainty; the CDR3 is given as TCRdb lists it. V gene TRBV28 combines with J gene TRBJ1-5; the table assigns TRBD1, which was not confirmed against the DNA. Germline V gives CDR1 MDHEN, CDR2 SYDVKM. Inclusive of both ends, the CDR3 amounts to 12 amino acids. The CDR3 here is CASSSYQGTSKV.

CDR3 DNA: TGTGCCAGCAGCTTAGTACAGGGGACTGGAAAAGCTTTCTTT. Translating it yields CASSLVQGTGKAFF. This rearrangement joins TRBV5-6 to TRBJ1-1, with TRBD1 matching 7 bases. V gave up 2 bases and J gave up 9 bases; unmatched junction bases: 10. This CDR3 contains 14 residues. The germline CDR1 and CDR2 sequences are SGHDT and YYEEEE.

The J gene is TRBJ2-5, the V gene TRBV5-1; TRBD2 matches 7 bases. The V gene's germline CDR1 is SGHRS and CDR2 YFSETQ. J lost 4 bases, V lost 0 bases, and 9 bases had no gene match. The CDR3 runs 16 residues. The CDR3 bases are TGCGCCAGCAGCTTGGATGCTAGCGGTGCGGGAGAGACCCAGTACTTC. Translating it yields CASSLDASGAGETQYF.

This clone was found once. The rearrangement links TRBV6-5 to TRBJ2-1, with 13 bases aligning to TRBD2. Germline loops: CDR1 MNHEY, CDR2 SVGAGI. The J segment lost 5 bases and the V segment lost 4 bases, leaving 5 bases of the junction unmatched. The CDR3 covers 16 residues. CDR3 DNA sequence: TGTGCCAGCAGTTCCCCCGGGACTAGCGGGAACAATGAGCAGTTCTTC. Amino acid sequence: CASSSPGTSGNNEQFF.

The chain carries TRBV6-2 or TRBV6-3 and TRBJ2-7, with D perhaps TRBD2 (5 bases). Trimming cost V 2 bases and J 3 bases, with 8 bases left between them. This CDR3 has 13 amino acids. Germline CDR1 and CDR2: MNHEY and SVGEGT. In nucleotides, the CDR3 is TGTGCCAGCAGTTACCTGGGAGACTACGAGCAGTACTTC. Residues: CASSYLGDYEQYF.

J is TRBJ2-7 and V is TRBV15; D is perhaps TRBD2 (6 bases). CDR3 size: 13 residues. Trimming cost V 5 bases and J 5 bases, with 13 bases left between them. CDR1 is LNHNV and CDR2 is YYDKDF in the germline V gene (reference sequence). The CDR3 sequence: CATSELALNEQYF. Written as DNA, the CDR3 is TGTGCCACCAGCGAACTAGCCTTGAACGAGCAGTACTTC.

This rearrangement joins TRBV19 to TRBJ1-2, with D perhaps TRBD1 (5 bases). Trimming shortened V by 9 bases and J by 4 bases, and 15 bases separated the two germline ends. The CDR3 has 13 amino acids. In germline, CDR1 is LNHDA, CDR2 SQIVND (reference sequence). This chain's CDR3 is CASKGDRLYGYTF. CDR3 sequence (DNA): TGTGCCAGCAAAGGGGACCGTCTCTATGGCTACACCTTC.

The chain uses TRBV5-1 and TRBJ2-2; tentative D call: TRBD1 (6 bases). Trimming took 3 bases from V and 5 from J, leaving 14 bases between them. There are 15 residues in the CDR3. From germline, CDR1 is SGHRS and CDR2 YFSETQ. CDR3 amino acids: CASSSGEPGTGELFF. The CDR3 nucleotides are TGCGCCAGCAGCTCAGGGGAGCCGGGTACCGGGGAGCTGTTTTTT.

CDR3 loop: CASSGQDRNTIYF. In DNA, the CDR3 is TGTGCCAGCAGCGGGCAGGATAGAAACACCATATATTTT. V is TRBV9 and J is TRBJ1-3; D not resolved. This CDR3 has 13 residues. Germline CDR1 SGDLS, CDR2 YYNGEE. With 3 bases removed from V and 5 bases from J, the gap between germline ends came to 9 bases.

CDR3 nucleotides: TGTGCCAGCAGCTTGGTTTCCGGGGCGAAGAACAATGAGCAGTTCTTC. Protein: CASSLVSGAKNNEQFF. The genes are TRBV5-5 and TRBJ2-1, with D perhaps matching TRBD1 or TRBD2 (5 bases each). With 0 bases removed from V and 5 bases from J, the gap between germline ends came to 15 bases. CDR1 is SGHKS, CDR2 YYEKEE, per germline (reference sequence). CDR3 length: 16 residues.

This clone was observed a handful of times. V is TRBV27 and J is TRBJ2-2; 7 bases align to TRBD2. CDR3 size: 16 residues. Germline V gene data show CDR1 as MNHEY and CDR2 as SMNVEV (reference sequence). J was trimmed by 6 bases and V by 3 bases; bases with no gene match: 10. In nucleotides, the CDR3 is TGTGCCAGCAGTTTTAGTGGGAGGGGAACCTCCGGGGAGCTGTTTTTT. It translates to CASSFSGRGTSGELFF.

The chain is built from TRBV3-1 (or the pseudogene TRBV3-2) and TRBJ2-1, with 10 nucleotides matching TRBD2. Germline trimming cut 4 bases from V and 5 bases from J; bases unmatched to any gene: 5. CDR1 is LGHDT, CDR2 YNNKEL, per germline (reference sequence). The CDR3 extends over 15 amino acids. The CDR3 loop is CASSPGLAANNEQFF. CDR3 sequence (DNA): TGTGCCAGCAGCCCCGGACTAGCGGCCAACAATGAGCAGTTCTTC.

This chain connects TRBV5-1 to TRBJ2-3; 7 bases map to TRBD1. V trimming: 0 bases; J trimming: 3 bases; junction bases outside the gene matches: 4. The germline V gene has CDR1 SGHRS and CDR2 YFSETQ. The CDR3 contains 15 residues. DNA of the CDR3: TGCGCCAGCAGCTTGGAGGGGGCGAGGACAGATACGCAGTATTTT. Translated, it gives CASSLEGARTDTQYF.

In its sample, this clone was seen once. The V and J genes are TRBV28 and TRBJ2-1, with D possibly being TRBD2 (5 bases). V was shortened by 5 bases and J by 1 base, with 9 bases between the two germline ends. CDR1 and CDR2 (germline): MDHEN, SYDVKM. The CDR3 runs to 14 residues. In nucleotides, the CDR3 is TGTGCCAGCAGTCCTAGGAGGTCCTACAATGAGCAGTTCTTC. Amino acids: CASSPRRSYNEQFF.

This clone was picked up one time. The chain joins TRBV9 to TRBJ2-1; tentatively, D is TRBD1 (5 bases). Germline V gene data show CDR1 as SGDLS and CDR2 as YYNGEE. Trimming shortened V by 6 bases and J by 7 bases, and 14 bases separated the two germline ends. CDR3 size: 13 residues. DNA for the CDR3: TGTGCCAGCACCGAGCAGGGTAGGAATGAGCAGTTCTTC. It yields the protein CASTEQGRNEQFF.